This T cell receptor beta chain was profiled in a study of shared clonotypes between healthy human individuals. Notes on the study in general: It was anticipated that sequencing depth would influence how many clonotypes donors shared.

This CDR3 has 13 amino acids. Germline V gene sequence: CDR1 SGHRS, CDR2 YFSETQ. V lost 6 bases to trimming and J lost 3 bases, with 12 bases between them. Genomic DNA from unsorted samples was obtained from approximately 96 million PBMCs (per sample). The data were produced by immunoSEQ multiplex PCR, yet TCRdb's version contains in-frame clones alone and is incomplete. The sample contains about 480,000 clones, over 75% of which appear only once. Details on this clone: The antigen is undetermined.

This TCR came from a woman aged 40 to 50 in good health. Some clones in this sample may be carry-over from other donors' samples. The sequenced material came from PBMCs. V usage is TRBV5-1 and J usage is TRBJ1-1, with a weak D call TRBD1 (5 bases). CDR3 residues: CASTTAGDTEAFF. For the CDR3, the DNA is TGCGCCAGCACGACGGCGGGGGACACTGAAGCTTTCTTT.